The entry below gives a single T cell receptor beta chain sequence along with its context. CDR1 is GTSNPN, CDR2 SVGIG, per germline (reference sequence). The CDR3 covers 15 residues. Between the trimmed V and J ends, which lost 0 bases and 0 bases, there was a span of 9 bases. This sample stems from a study of T cell changes during pregnancy in multiple sclerosis. TCRdb's copy holds only in-frame clones and misses some; the assay was immunoSEQ multiplex PCR. The profile covers about 59,000 clones, with 80% to 90% appearing a single time and 5.3% taken by the ten largest. V and J are TRBV30 and TRBJ1-3; D uncertain. The sequence was collected from a human donor whose cells served as feeder cells for cultures in a pregnancy study. Material for sequencing was peripheral blood from another person, used as feeder cells. CDR3 coding DNA: TGTGCCTGGAGTGTGGGAGGTTCCTCTGGAAACACCATATATTTT. This encodes CAWSVGGSSGNTIYF.